This is a list of T cell receptor beta chains from one sample in a study of response to subunit inactivated influenza vaccine. TCRdb reprocessed the RT-PCR reads via MiXCR and lists one record per CDR3 protein. This sample has hundreds of thousands of distinct CDR3 sequences, with around 15% found just once. Specimen: PBMCs from blood, collected approximately 15 days before vaccination. These receptors all stem from a middle-aged man who received an inactivated influenza vaccine. Both conserved end residues are part of each CDR3. Each record gives: D gene, J gene, V gene, clone size, CDR3 DNA, CDR3 protein. D genes are given only for firm matches. Expanded clones are given a class, and other clones once, few, many or no size at all.

D gene: NA; J gene: TRBJ2-7; V gene: TRBV29-1; clone size: many; CDR3 DNA: TGCAGCGTTGTGGGGGCAGGAGGAACCGCCTACGAGCAGTACTTC; CDR3 protein: CSVVGAGGTAYEQYF
D gene: NA; J gene: TRBJ2-5; V gene: TRBV2; clone size: few; CDR3 DNA: TGTGCCAGCAGCGAAAATCGGGAGACCCAGTACTTC; CDR3 protein: CASSENRETQYF
D gene: NA; J gene: TRBJ2-1; V gene: TRBV6-1; clone size: NA; CDR3 DNA: TGTGCCAGCAGCTCGAGCGCGACCTCCTACAATGAGCAGTTCTTC; CDR3 protein: CASSSSATSYNEQFF
D gene: TRBD1; J gene: TRBJ2-7; V gene: TRBV7-8; clone size: few; CDR3 DNA: TGTGCCAGCATGGTATCCGGGACAGGGAGCTACGAGCAGTACTTC; CDR3 protein: CASMVSGTGSYEQYF
D gene: NA; J gene: TRBJ1-1; V gene: TRBV5-1; clone size: NA; CDR3 DNA: TGCGCCAGCAGCGGTGGGGCTTTCCTGGGGAACACTGAAGCTTTCTTT; CDR3 protein: CASSGGAFLGNTEAFF
D gene: NA; J gene: TRBJ1-1; V gene: TRBV20-1; clone size: many; CDR3 DNA: TGCAGTGCTAGAGATATGAGGGAAGGGAGTGAAGCTTTCTTT; CDR3 protein: CSARDMREGSEAFF
D gene: NA; J gene: TRBJ2-3; V gene: TRBV11-3; clone size: NA; CDR3 DNA: TGTGCCAGCAGGCCGACAGATACGCAGTATTTT; CDR3 protein: CASRPTDTQYF
D gene: TRBD2; J gene: TRBJ2-7; V gene: TRBV15; clone size: NA; CDR3 DNA: TGTGCCACCAGCGGAAGCGGGAGATCGGCCTACGAGCAGTACTTC; CDR3 protein: CATSGSGRSAYEQYF
D gene: TRBD2; J gene: TRBJ2-3; V gene: TRBV7-2; clone size: few; CDR3 DNA: TGTGCCAGCAGCCCGCAGGGACTAGCCACAGATACGCAGTATTTT; CDR3 protein: CASSPQGLATDTQYF
D gene: NA; J gene: TRBJ2-1; V gene: TRBV7-9; clone size: NA; CDR3 DNA: TGTGCCAGCAGCCGGCGGGACTTTAGCTCCTACAATGAGCAGTTCTTC; CDR3 protein: CASSRRDFSSYNEQFF
D gene: NA; J gene: TRBJ2-3; V gene: TRBV7-8; clone size: NA; CDR3 DNA: TGTGCCAGCAGCTCAGTCGGACGCACACTTGCAGATACGCAGTATTTT; CDR3 protein: CASSSVGRTLADTQYF
D gene: NA; J gene: TRBJ2-2; V gene: TRBV9; clone size: few; CDR3 DNA: TGTGCCAGCAGCGTAGACAGTCACACCGGGGAGCTGTTTTTT; CDR3 protein: CASSVDSHTGELFF
D gene: TRBD1; J gene: TRBJ2-5; V gene: TRBV7-2; clone size: NA; CDR3 DNA: TGTGCCAGCAGCTTAGGGCAGGGGGAATGGACCCAGTACTTC; CDR3 protein: CASSLGQGEWTQYF
D gene: NA; J gene: TRBJ2-7; V gene: TRBV20-1; clone size: few; CDR3 DNA: TGCAGTGCTAGATACCACGGGACCTCCTCGGAACCCTACGAGCAGTACTTC; CDR3 protein: CSARYHGTSSEPYEQYF
D gene: NA; J gene: TRBJ2-1; V gene: TRBV12-3/TRBV12-4; clone size: many; CDR3 DNA: TGTGCCAGCAGTCCCCCGACGCCGGGTAGTAGTAATGAGCAGTTCTTC; CDR3 protein: CASSPPTPGSSNEQFF
D gene: TRBD2; J gene: TRBJ2-3; V gene: TRBV7-9; clone size: many; CDR3 DNA: TGTGCCAGCAGCCGAGCGGGGGTCACAGATACGCAGTATTTT; CDR3 protein: CASSRAGVTDTQYF